This record concerns one T cell receptor (beta chain) sequence. What this receptor recognizes is not known. No clone much larger than this one lies a single base away; base qualities are absent. The data are from a study of cytomegalovirus exposure and HLA in healthy donors (TCRdb year 2017). Background on the whole study: A later analysis indicated that the 120 validation repertoires were generated on the platform also employed for the 700 or so repertoires of the first cohort. To predict cytomegalovirus infection status, the study brought together high-throughput TCR immunosequencing, statistical association of individual TCRs with disease status, and machine learning. The study aimed to test whether cataloging public T cell receptors could reveal signatures of past pathogen exposure. A separate validation cohort of 100 to 150 different subjects was used in addition to the roughly 670-subject first cohort. Summary of the overall study and its limitations: Cytomegalovirus status was reported to be diagnosed by the classifier with high specificity and sensitivity in both the original and validation cohorts. In vitro tests confirmed that a few of the cytomegalovirus-associated TCR beta chains recognize cytomegalovirus antigens. A later analysis found that TCRs clustered in the first cohort also tended to co-occur in the approximately 120 validation repertoires, with more than 90% of cluster scores above 0. While some public TCRs were present in many individuals, most TCR sequences turned up only very rarely across donors. A later analysis lacked HLA typing for the validation cohort, so it scored co-occurrence in that cohort across all 110 or so repertoires. The study listed 164 TCR beta chains as associated with cytomegalovirus. The authors suggested that the approach could potentially be generalized to other disease states and immunological phenotypes.

The donors belonged to the validation cohort of about 120 subjects, which was separate from the 666-subject first cohort. Sequences SNHLY (CDR1) and FYNNEI (CDR2) are obtained from the germline V gene. The CDR3 holds 14 amino acids from the cysteine to the phenylalanine. The read is trimmed to its CDR3 DNA, 42 bases read in frame from base 1. Trimming takes 4 bases off V and 7 bases off J; junction bases not matched to a gene: 3. Library construction relied on the immunoSEQ multiplex PCR assay. Under the source paper's analysis protocol: To diagnose cytomegalovirus status from the catalog of TCR beta chain sequences, a statistical classification framework was built. TCRdb took over this immuneACCESS table, retaining in-frame rearrangements with V and J assigned. Such tables are incomplete; in checked studies, under half of the missing clones stem from an unresolved V gene, and the remainder is unexplained. V, J and clone size reflect that table, while D and trimming were determined from the DNA. Across this sample there are 150,000 to 250,000 clones, with approximately 78% seen only once. The ten largest clones take up around 1.2% of the sample.

The clonotype was recovered from a woman aged 25 to 39 in good health and CMV-seronegative. The sample comprised PBMCs. The chain was built from TRBV2 and TRBJ1-4; 10 nucleotides in the junction match TRBD1. The CDR3 has the sequence CASSGQGASEKLFF. Read as DNA, the sequence is TGTGCCAGCAGTGGACAGGGGGCGAGTGAAAAACTGTTTTTT.